This T cell receptor beta chain was found in a study of cytomegalovirus exposure and HLA in healthy donors. Notes on the study in general: TRBV6-2, TRBV6-3 and other indistinguishable V segments were excluded.

In this sample, this clone turned up a few times. Antigen unknown. Germline V gene sequence: CDR1 MNHEY, CDR2 SVGAGI. The CDR3 length is 13 residues. The J segment lost 5 bases and the V segment lost 7 bases, leaving 2 bases of the junction unmatched. The PCR ran on 60 Vbeta and 13 Jbeta primers. TCRdb keeps only in-frame clones here, not all; method: immunoSEQ multiplex PCR. The table has over 150,000 clones, approximately 74% seen once. The rearrangement links TRBV6-5 to TRBJ1-4, with 9 bases aligning to TRBD1. The material sequenced was PBMCs. This receptor was identified in a woman younger than 45 in good health and CMV-seronegative. The CDR3 coding sequence is TGTGCCAGCAAGGACAGGGGAAATGAAAAACTGTTTTTT. This encodes CASKDRGNEKLFF.